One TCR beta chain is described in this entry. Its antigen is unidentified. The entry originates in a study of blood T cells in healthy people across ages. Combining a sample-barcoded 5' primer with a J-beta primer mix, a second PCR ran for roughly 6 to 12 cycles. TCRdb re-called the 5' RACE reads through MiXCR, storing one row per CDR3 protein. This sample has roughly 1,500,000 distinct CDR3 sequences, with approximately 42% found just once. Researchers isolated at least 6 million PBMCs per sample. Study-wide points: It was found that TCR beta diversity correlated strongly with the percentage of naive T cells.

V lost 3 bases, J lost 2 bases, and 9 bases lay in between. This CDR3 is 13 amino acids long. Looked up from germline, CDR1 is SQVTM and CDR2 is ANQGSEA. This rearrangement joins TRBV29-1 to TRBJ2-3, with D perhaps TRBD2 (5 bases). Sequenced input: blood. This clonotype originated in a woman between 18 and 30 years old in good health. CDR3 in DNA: TGCAGCGTTGAGGGGAGACTCACAGATACGCAGTATTTT. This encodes CSVEGRLTDTQYF.